This TCR beta chain was documented in a study of OX40 agonist ivuxolimab in advanced cancers. Study summary: The mean age was roughly 60 years, ranging from 23 to 79, with approximately 83% of participants male.

Sequencing was performed with immunoSEQ multiplex PCR; in TCRdb, only in-frame clones are kept and a portion is missing. The data contain 55,000 to 70,000 clones, less than 90% of them singletons. The CDR3 extends over 14 amino acids. CDR1 and CDR2 from the germline V gene are MNHNS and SASEGT. Trimming shortened V by 7 bases and J by 3 bases, and 15 bases separated the two germline ends. Systemic immunosuppression or autoimmune disease history was grounds to exclude patients. The study's findings and limits: Mean expanded clone counts were higher in CD8+ than CD4+ T cells.

This clone occurred once. Its cognate antigen is unknown. The sample was CD4+ or CD8+ T cells sorted from blood, taken in a trial of the OX40 agonist ivuxolimab. The TCR originated in an adult with an advanced solid tumor such as melanoma, head and neck, liver or kidney cancer. The J gene is TRBJ1-2, the V gene TRBV6-1, with D possibly matching TRBD1 (6 bases). The CDR3 here is CASTPRGSHYGYTF. The CDR3 nucleotides read TGTGCCAGCACCCCAAGGGGGTCTCACTATGGCTACACCTTC.